The 16 T cell receptor beta chains given below trace back to one sample, sequenced in a study of cytomegalovirus exposure and HLA in healthy donors. PCR employed 60 Vbeta and 13 Jbeta primers. The data were produced by immunoSEQ multiplex PCR, yet TCRdb's version contains in-frame clones alone and is incomplete. The profile shows some 120,000 clones, 9.5% of them singletons. The specimen was PBMCs. The receptors were sampled from a man aged 25-40 years in good health and CMV-seronegative.

This clone has only a few counts. The chain combines TRBV11-2 with TRBJ1-2; 7 bases agree with TRBD1. Germline-derived CDR1 and CDR2 are SGHAT and FQNNGV. CDR3 length: 14 amino acids. V trimming: 5 bases; J trimming: 10 bases; junction bases outside the gene matches: 13. CDR3 in DNA: TGTGCCAGCAGCAACCGTCGGGACAGCCGGTTCTACACCTTC. This translates into CASSNRRDSRFYTF.

This clone showed up just a few times. The sample carries other DNA sequences with the same CDR3. CDR3 region: CASSPGQGGNQPQHF. CDR3 DNA: TGTGCCAGCAGCCCGGGACAGGGGGGCAATCAGCCCCAGCATTTT. V is TRBV7-9 and J is TRBJ1-5; TRBD1 matches 11 bases. Germline V lookup: CDR1 SEHNR, CDR2 FQNEAQ (reference sequence). With V trimmed by 5 bases and J by 2 bases, 2 bases remained unmatched. This CDR3 has 15 amino acids.

The chain has TRBV7-6 and TRBJ2-3; 10 bases line up with TRBD2. The J segment lost 0 bases and the V segment lost 5 bases, leaving 2 bases of the junction unmatched. From germline, CDR1 is SGHVS and CDR2 FNYEAQ. The CDR3 has 15 residues. CDR3 nucleotides: TGTGCCAGCAGCGCTAGCGGGGGAAGCACAGATACGCAGTATTTT. This translates into CASSASGGSTDTQYF.

V and J are TRBV6-1 and TRBJ2-3; TRBD2 is a possible D gene (7 bases). V was trimmed by 3 bases and J by 3 bases, leaving 16 bases between them. Germline V gives CDR1 MNHNS, CDR2 SASEGT. CDR3 size: 16 residues. The CDR3 DNA reads TGTGCCAGCAGTGACAGACTAGAGGGGGGGACAGATACGCAGTATTTT. Its protein product is CASSDRLEGGTDTQYF.

CDR3 DNA sequence: TGTGCCATCGAAGACAGGACTAACTATGGCTACACCTTC. Its protein product is CAIEDRTNYGYTF. The rearrangement uses TRBV10-3 and TRBJ1-2; D is possibly TRBD1 (6 bases). Germline CDR1 ENHRY, CDR2 SYGVKD. The CDR3 sequence is 13 residues long. Trimming removed 8 bases from V and 0 bases from J, with 10 bases in between.

This clone has a handful of counts. The chain is built from TRBV11-2 and TRBJ1-5; 7 nucleotides agree with TRBD1. Trimming at V came to 4 bases and at J to 4 bases, leaving 4 bases not matched to a gene. The CDR3 extends over 14 amino acids. Looked up from germline, CDR1 is SGHAT and CDR2 is FQNNGV. The chain's CDR3 is CASSSTGPNQPQHF. The CDR3 DNA is TGTGCCAGCAGCTCGACAGGGCCTAATCAGCCCCAGCATTTT.

The V and J genes are TRBV7-9 and TRBJ1-1; 9 nucleotides align to TRBD1. Germline trimming cut 4 bases from V and 0 bases from J; bases unmatched to any gene: 9. The CDR3 extends over 17 amino acids. Germline values: CDR1 SEHNR, CDR2 FQNEAQ (reference sequence). The CDR3 DNA reads as TGTGCCAGCAGCTCCGGGACAGGGTACTCCCTGAACACTGAAGCTTTCTTT. Protein: CASSSGTGYSLNTEAFF.

This chain links TRBV19 with TRBJ1-5; TRBD1 is a possible D gene (6 bases). The V and J ends lost 8 bases and 4 bases respectively, with 9 bases between them. Germline V gene lookup returns CDR1 LNHDA and CDR2 SQIVND (reference sequence). The CDR3 totals 12 residues. The CDR3 region has the DNA TGTGCCAGTGGACAGTTAAATCAGCCCCAGCATTTT. It specifies CASGQLNQPQHF.

This chain connects TRBV19 to TRBJ1-1; 8 bases are a match to TRBD1. This CDR3 has 14 amino acids. V was clipped by 4 bases and J by 4 bases; unmatched bases: 5. Germline-derived CDR1 and CDR2 are LNHDA and SQIVND (reference sequence). The CDR3 sequence: CASSTQQGATEAFF. For the CDR3, the DNA is TGTGCCAGTAGTACCCAGCAGGGGGCCACTGAAGCTTTCTTT.

The DNA of the CDR3 is TGTGCCAGTGTTCCGGGACAGGGAAACCACGAGCAGTACTTC. It encodes CASVPGQGNHEQYF. V gene TRBV19 combines with J gene TRBJ2-7; 9 bases match TRBD1. There are 14 residues in the CDR3. After removal of 8 bases from V and 5 bases from J, the junction contained 10 bases not matched to a gene. Germline values: CDR1 LNHDA, CDR2 SQIVND (reference sequence).

The chain uses TRBV28 and TRBJ1-2, with D perhaps matching TRBD1 (6 bases). The CDR3 has 17 amino acids. The germline V gene has CDR1 MDHEN and CDR2 SYDVKM. Trimming pared 7 bases from V and 1 base from J, leaving 22 bases between. Written as DNA, the CDR3 is TGTGCCAGCACCCTAGAGGACAGTCCGGCGGGTAACTATGGCTACACCTTC. Protein sequence: CASTLEDSPAGNYGYTF.

This clone was detected only a few times. The CDR3 nucleotides read TGTGCCAGCTCACCAAAGGGGAATGAGCAGTTCTTC. Amino acids: CASSPKGNEQFF. The genes are TRBV18 and TRBJ2-1; tentatively, D is TRBD1 (5 bases). Germline values: CDR1 KGHSH, CDR2 LQKENI. This CDR3 spans 12 amino acids. V lost 2 bases, J lost 7 bases, and 6 bases lay in between. Supplemented by reference TRBV18 and TRBJ2-1, the full variable domain reads NAGVMQNPRHLVRRRGQEARLRCSPMKGHSHVYWYRQLPEEGLKFMVYLQKENIIDESGMPKERFSAEFPKEGPSILRIQQVVRGDSAAYFCASSPKGNEQFFGPGTRLTVL.

The chain links TRBV27 to TRBJ2-1; 9 nucleotides align to TRBD2. The CDR3 length is 14 residues. Germline CDR1 is MNHEY and CDR2 is SMNVEV (reference sequence). Trimming removed 3 bases from V and 6 bases from J; junction bases left unmatched: 3. The CDR3 DNA is TGTGCCAGCAGTTTTGGACTAGCGAGCAATGAGCAGTTCTTC. Protein sequence: CASSFGLASNEQFF.

The sample holds a few counts of this clone. This rearrangement joins TRBV14 to TRBJ2-7; perhaps TRBD1 as D (6 bases). Germline V gene lookup returns CDR1 SGHDN and CDR2 FVKESK. The CDR3 runs to 15 residues. The V end was cut by 4 bases, the J end by 0 bases, with 13 bases between. The CDR3 here is CASSPLTGSSYEQYF. In DNA form, the CDR3 reads TGTGCCAGCAGCCCCTTGACAGGTAGCTCCTACGAGCAGTACTTC. Filled out from reference TRBV14 and TRBJ2-7, the complete variable domain reads EAGVTQFPSHSVIEKGQTVTLRCDPISGHDNLYWYRRVMGKEIKFLLHFVKESKQDESGMPNNRFLAERTGGTYSTLKVQPAELEDSGVYFCASSPLTGSSYEQYFGPGTRLTVT.

The rearrangement joins TRBV5-6 to TRBJ1-1; D call uncertain. Trimming stripped 1 base from V and 7 bases from J, with 8 bases between. Germline V lookup: CDR1 SGHDT, CDR2 YYEEEE. This CDR3 is 12 amino acids long. Here the CDR3 DNA reads TGTGCCAGCAGCTTGTCCGGGGATGAAGCTTTCTTT. Translating it yields CASSLSGDEAFF.

V and J are TRBV10-2 and TRBJ2-1; 8 bases line up with TRBD1. CDR3 length: 13 amino acids. The germline CDR1 and CDR2 sequences are WSHSY and SAAADI. The V and J ends lost 5 bases and 8 bases, in that order; junction bases with no gene match: 5. Here the CDR3 DNA reads TGCGCCAGCAGTCGACAGGGGTGGGATGAGCAGTTCTTC. It encodes CASSRQGWDEQFF.